This T cell receptor beta chain was observed in a study of blood T cell repertoires in COVID-19. Turning to the study itself: Italy, Spain and the United States were the sources of the convalescent and acute COVID-19 samples. T cells, B-cell-depleted T cells, or PBMCs provided the cDNA or gDNA that served as material.

The V gene end was trimmed by 8 bases and the J gene end by 4 bases; junction bases not matched to a gene: 5. The CDR3 runs to 13 residues. Germline values: CDR1 MDHEN, CDR2 SYDVKM. Original handling: The assay estimated nucleated cells by amplifying reference gene primers. Profiling relied on immunoSEQ multiplex PCR, and the TCRdb table lists in-frame clones only, not all of them. V and J calls and clone size follow that table, whereas D and trimming were derived from the DNA. The table shows about 110,000 clones, with roughly 88% occurring only once. The material sequenced was peripheral blood. The chain carries TRBV28 and TRBJ1-1, with TRBD1 matching over 9 bases. This TCR derives from a human donor in a cohort sampled during active COVID-19. In DNA, the CDR3 is TGTGCCAGCTGCCGGGACAGGGTCACTGAAGCTTTCTTT. This sequence encodes CASCRDRVTEAFF.